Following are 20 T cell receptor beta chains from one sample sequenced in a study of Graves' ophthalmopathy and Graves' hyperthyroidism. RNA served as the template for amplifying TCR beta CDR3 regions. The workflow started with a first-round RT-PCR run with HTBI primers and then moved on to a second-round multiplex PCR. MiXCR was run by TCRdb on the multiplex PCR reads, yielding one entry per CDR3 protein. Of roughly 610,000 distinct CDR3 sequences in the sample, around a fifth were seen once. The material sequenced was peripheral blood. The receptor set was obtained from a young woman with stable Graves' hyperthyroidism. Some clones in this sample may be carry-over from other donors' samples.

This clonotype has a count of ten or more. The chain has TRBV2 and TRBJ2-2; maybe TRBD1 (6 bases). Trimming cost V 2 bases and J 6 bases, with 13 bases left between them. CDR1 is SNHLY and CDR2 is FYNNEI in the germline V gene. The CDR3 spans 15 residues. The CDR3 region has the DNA TGTGCCAGCAGTGAATGGGGGCAGGGCGCCGGGGAGCTGTTTTTT. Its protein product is CASSEWGQGAGELFF.

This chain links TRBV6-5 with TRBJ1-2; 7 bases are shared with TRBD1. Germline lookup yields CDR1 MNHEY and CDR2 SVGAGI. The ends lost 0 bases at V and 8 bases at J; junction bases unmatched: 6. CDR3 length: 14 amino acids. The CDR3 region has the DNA TGTGCCAGCAGTTACTCCGGCAGGGGGATCGGCTACACCTTC. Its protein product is CASSYSGRGIGYTF.

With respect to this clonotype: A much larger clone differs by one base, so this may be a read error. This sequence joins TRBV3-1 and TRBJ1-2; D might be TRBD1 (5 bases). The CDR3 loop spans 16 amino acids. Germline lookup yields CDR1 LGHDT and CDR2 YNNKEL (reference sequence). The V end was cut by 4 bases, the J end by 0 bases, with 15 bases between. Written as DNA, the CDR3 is TGTGCCAGCAGCCCCCAGACAGTAATCGCTAACTATGGCTACACCTTC. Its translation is CASSPQTVIANYGYTF.

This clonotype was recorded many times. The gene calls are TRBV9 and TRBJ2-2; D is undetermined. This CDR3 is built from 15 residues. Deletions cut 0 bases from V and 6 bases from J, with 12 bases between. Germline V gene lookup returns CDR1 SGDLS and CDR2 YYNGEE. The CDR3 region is CASSVAARWSGELFF. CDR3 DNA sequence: TGTGCCAGCAGCGTAGCGGCTAGATGGTCCGGGGAGCTGTTTTTT.

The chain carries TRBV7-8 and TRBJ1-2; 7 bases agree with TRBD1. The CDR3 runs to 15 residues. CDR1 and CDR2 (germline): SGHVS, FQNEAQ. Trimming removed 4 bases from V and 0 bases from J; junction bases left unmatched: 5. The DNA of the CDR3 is TGTGCCAGCAGCTCTCAAACAGGGGCTAACTATGGCTACACCTTC. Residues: CASSSQTGANYGYTF.

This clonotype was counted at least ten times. The CDR3 DNA reads TGTGCCAGCAGAACGACAGGGGAGACCCAGTACTTC. This encodes CASRTTGETQYF. V usage is TRBV5-6 and J usage is TRBJ2-5; 7 nucleotides line up with TRBD1. CDR1 is SGHDT, CDR2 YYEEEE, per germline. The CDR3 sequence is 12 residues long. V trimming: 5 bases; J trimming: 5 bases; junction bases outside the gene matches: 3.

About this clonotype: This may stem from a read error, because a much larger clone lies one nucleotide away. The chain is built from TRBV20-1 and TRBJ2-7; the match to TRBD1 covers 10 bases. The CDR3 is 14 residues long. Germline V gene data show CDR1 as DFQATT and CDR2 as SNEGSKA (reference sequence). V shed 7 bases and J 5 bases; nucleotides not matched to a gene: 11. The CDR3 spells CSVFLGTGAHEQYF. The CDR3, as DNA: TGCAGTGTCTTCCTTGGGACAGGGGCCCACGAGCAGTACTTC.

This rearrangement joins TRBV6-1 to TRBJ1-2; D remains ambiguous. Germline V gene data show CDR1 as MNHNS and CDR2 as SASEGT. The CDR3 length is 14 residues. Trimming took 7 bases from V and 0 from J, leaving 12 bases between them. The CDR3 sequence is CASTLRTANYGYTF. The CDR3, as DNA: TGTGCCAGCACCCTGAGGACCGCTAACTATGGCTACACCTTC.

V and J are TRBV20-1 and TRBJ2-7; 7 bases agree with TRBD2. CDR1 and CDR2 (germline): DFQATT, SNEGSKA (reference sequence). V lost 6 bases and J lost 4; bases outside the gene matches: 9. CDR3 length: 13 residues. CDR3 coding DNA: TGCAGTGCAAGAACCGGGACTACATACGAGCAGTACTTC. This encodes CSARTGTTYEQYF.

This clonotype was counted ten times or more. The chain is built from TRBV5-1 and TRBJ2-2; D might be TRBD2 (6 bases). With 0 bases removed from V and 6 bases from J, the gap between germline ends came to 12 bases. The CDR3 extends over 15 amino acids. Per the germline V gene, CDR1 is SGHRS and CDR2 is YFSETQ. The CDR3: CASSLGDWRAGELFF. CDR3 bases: TGCGCCAGCAGCTTGGGGGACTGGCGGGCCGGGGAGCTGTTTTTT. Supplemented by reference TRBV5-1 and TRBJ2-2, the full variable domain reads KAGVTQTPRYLIKTRGQQVTLSCSPISGHRSVSWYQQTPGQGLQFLFEYFSETQRNKGNFPGRFSGRQFSNSRSEMNVSTLELGDSALYLCASSLGDWRAGELFFGEGSRLTVL.

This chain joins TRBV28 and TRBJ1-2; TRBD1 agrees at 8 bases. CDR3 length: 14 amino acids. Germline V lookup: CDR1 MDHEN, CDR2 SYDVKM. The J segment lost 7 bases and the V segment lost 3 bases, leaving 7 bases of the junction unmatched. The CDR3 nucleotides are TGTGCCAGCAGTTTTAACAGGGGGGCCTGTGGCTACACCTTC. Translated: CASSFNRGACGYTF.

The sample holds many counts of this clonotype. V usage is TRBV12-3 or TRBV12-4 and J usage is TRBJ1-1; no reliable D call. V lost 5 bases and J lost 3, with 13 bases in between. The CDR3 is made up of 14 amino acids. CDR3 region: CASSPQGVDTEAFF. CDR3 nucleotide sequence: TGTGCCAGCAGTCCACAAGGAGTAGACACTGAAGCTTTCTTT.

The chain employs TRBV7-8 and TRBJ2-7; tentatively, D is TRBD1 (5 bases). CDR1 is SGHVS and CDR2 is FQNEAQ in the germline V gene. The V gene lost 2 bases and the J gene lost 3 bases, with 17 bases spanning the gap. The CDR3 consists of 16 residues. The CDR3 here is CASSLLGGWGRYEQYF. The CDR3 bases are TGTGCCAGCAGCTTATTAGGCGGCTGGGGCCGCTACGAGCAGTACTTC.

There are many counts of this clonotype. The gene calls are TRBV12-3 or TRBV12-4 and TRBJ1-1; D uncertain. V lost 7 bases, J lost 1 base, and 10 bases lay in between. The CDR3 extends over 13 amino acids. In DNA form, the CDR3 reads TGTGCCAGCATCCTCAAGGCGAACACTGAAGCTTTCTTT. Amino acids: CASILKANTEAFF.

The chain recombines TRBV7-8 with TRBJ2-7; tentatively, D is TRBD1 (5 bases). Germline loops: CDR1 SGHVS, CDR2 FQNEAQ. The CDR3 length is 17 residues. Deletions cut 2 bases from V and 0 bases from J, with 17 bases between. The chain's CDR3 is CASSLIDQGRSSYEQYF. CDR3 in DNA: TGTGCCAGCAGCTTAATCGACCAGGGCCGGTCCTCCTACGAGCAGTACTTC.

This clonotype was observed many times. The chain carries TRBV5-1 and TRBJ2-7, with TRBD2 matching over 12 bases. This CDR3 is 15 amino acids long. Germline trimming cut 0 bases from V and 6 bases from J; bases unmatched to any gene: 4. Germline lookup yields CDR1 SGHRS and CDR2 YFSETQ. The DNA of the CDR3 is TGCGCCAGCAGCTTGGGCCTAGCGGGGGGGCTCGAGCAGTACTTC. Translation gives CASSLGLAGGLEQYF.

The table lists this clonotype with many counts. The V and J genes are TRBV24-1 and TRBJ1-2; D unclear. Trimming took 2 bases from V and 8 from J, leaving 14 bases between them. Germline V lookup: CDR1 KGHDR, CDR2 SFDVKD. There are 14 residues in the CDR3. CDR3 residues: CATSDSVGGKGYTF. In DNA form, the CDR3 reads TGTGCCACCAGTGATTCCGTCGGTGGTAAGGGCTACACCTTC.

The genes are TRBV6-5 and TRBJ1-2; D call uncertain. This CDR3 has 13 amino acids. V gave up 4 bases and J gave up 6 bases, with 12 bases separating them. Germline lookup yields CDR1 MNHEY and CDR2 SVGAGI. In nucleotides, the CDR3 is TGTGCCAGCAGTTGCTCGATTCTTCATGGCTACACCTTC. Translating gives CASSCSILHGYTF.

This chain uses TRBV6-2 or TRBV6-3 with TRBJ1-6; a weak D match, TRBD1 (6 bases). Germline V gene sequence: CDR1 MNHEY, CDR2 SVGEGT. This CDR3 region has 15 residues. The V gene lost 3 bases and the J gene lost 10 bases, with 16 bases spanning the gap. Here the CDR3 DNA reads TGTGCCAGCAGTTATTCCGGGACACCGTTCTCACCCCTCCACTTT. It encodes CASSYSGTPFSPLHF.

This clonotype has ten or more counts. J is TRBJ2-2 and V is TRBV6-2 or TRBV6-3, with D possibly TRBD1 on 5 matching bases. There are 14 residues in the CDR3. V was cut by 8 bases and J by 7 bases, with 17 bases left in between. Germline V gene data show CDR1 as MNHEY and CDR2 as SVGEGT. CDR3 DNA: TGTGCCAGCTGTGAGCAGGGCGCGAACGGGGAGCTGTTTTTT. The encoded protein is CASCEQGANGELFF.